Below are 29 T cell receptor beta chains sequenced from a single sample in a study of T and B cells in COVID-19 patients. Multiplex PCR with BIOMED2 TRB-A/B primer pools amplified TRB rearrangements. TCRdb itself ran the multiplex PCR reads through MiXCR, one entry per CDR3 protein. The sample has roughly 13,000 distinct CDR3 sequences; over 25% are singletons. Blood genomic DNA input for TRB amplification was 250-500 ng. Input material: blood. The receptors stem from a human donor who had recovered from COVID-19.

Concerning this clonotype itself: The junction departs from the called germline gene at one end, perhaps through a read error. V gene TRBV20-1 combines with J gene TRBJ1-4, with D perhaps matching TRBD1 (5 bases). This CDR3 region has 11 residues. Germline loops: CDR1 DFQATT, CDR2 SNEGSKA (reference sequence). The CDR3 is CSARGQGNGFF. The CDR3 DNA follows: TGCAGTGCTAGAGGCCAGGGTAATGGGTTCTTT.

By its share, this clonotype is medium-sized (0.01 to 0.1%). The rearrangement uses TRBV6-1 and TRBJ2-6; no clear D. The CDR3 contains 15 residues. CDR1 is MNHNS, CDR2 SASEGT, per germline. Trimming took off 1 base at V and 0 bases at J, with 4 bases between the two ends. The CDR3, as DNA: TGTGCCAGCAGTGAAGGCAACTCTGGGGCCAACGTCCTGACTTTC. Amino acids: CASSEGNSGANVLTF.

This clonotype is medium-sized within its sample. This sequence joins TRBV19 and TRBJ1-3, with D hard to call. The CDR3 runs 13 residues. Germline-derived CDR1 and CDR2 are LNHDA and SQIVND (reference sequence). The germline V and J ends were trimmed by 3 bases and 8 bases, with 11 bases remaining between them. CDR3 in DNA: TGTGCCAGTAGTATGACCGCATCCCACACCATATATTTT. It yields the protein CASSMTASHTIYF.

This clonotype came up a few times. For the CDR3, the DNA is TGTGCCAGCAGCTCGAGGTCAGGGAGGAACGAGCAGTACTTC. This gives the protein CASSSRSGRNEQYF. The chain employs TRBV12-3 or TRBV12-4 and TRBJ2-7, with D tentatively TRBD2 (6 bases). CDR3 length: 14 residues. Trimming stripped 6 bases from V and 5 bases from J, with 17 bases between.

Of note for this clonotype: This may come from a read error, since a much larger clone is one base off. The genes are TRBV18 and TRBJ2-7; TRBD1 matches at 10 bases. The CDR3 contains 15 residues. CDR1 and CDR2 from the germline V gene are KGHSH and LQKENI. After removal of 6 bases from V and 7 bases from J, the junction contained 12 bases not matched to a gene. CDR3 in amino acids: CASSPTGTGVGEQYF. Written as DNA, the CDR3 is TGTGCCAGCTCCCCGACCGGGACAGGGGTGGGAGAGCAGTACTTC.

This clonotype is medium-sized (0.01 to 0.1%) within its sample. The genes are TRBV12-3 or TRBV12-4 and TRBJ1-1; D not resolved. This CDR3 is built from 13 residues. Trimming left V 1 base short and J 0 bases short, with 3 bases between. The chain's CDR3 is CASSLGVNTEAFF. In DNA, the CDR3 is TGTGCCAGCAGTTTAGGGGTGAACACTGAAGCTTTCTTT.

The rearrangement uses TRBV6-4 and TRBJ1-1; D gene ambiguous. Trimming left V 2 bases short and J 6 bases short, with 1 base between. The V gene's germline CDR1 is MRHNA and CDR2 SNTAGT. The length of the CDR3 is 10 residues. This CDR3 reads CASSDPEAFF. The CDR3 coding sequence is TGTGCCAGCAGTGACCCTGAAGCTTTCTTT.

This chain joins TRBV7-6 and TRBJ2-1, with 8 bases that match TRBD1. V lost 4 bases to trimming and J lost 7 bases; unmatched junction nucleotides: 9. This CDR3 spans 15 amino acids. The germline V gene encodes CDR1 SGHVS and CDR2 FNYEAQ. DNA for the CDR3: TGTGCCAGCAGCTACGGACAGGGTGTGAGGAATGAGCAGTTCTTC. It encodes CASSYGQGVRNEQFF.

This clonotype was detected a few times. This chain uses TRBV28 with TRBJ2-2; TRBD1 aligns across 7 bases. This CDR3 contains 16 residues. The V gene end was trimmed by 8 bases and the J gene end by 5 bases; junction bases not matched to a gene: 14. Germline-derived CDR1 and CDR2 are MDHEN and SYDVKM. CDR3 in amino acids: CASSLARTGWTGELFF. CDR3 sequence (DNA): TGTGCCAGCTCCCTCGCTCGGACAGGCTGGACCGGGGAGCTGTTTTTT.

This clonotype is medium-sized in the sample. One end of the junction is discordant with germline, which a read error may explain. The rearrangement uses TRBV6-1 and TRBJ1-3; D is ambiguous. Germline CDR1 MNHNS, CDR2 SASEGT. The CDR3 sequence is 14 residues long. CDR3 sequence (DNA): TGTGCCAGCAGGGAAGTGTTGCTGGTAAACACCATATATTTT. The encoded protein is CASREVLLVNTIYF.

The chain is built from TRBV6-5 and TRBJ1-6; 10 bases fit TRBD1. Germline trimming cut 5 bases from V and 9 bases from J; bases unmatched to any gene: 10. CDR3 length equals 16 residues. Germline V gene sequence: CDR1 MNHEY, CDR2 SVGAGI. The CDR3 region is CASSEEGGTGASPLHF. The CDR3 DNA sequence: TGTGCCAGCAGTGAGGAGGGAGGGACAGGGGCTTCACCCCTCCACTTT.

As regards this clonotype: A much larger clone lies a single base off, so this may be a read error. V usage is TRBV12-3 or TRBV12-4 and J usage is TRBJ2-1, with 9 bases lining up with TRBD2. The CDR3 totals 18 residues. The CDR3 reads CASSLFILGTSSYSEQFF. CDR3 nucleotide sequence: TGTGCCAGCAGTTTATTTATTCTAGGGACTAGCTCCTACAGTGAGCAGTTCTTC.

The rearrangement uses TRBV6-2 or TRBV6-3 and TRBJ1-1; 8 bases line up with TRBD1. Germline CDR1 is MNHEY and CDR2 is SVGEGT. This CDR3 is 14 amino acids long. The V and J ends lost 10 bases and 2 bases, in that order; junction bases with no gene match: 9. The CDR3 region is CAIRGDRPNTEAFF. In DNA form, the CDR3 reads TGTGCCATCCGGGGGGACAGGCCCAACACTGAAGCTTTCTTT.

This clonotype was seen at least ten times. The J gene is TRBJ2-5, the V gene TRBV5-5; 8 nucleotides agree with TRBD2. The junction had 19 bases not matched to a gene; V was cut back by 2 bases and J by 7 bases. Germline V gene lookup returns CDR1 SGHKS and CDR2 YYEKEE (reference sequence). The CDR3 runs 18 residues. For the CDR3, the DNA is TGTGCCAGCAGCTTATTTCAGCGGGAGAACCCCCGTACAGGGACCCAGTACTTC. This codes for CASSLFQRENPRTGTQYF.

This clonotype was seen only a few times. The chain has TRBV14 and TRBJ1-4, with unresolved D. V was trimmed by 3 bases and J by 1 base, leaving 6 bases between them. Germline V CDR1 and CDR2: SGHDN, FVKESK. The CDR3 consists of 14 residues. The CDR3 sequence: CASSQEGTNEKLFF. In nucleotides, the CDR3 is TGTGCCAGCAGCCAGGAGGGAACTAATGAAAAACTGTTTTTT.

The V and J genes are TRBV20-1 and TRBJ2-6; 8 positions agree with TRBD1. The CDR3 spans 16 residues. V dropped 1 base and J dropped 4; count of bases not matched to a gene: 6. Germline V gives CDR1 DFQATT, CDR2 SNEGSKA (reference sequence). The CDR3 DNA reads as TGCAGTGCTAGAGGCAGGGGGCGTCCCGGGGCCAACGTCCTGACTTTC. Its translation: CSARGRGRPGANVLTF.

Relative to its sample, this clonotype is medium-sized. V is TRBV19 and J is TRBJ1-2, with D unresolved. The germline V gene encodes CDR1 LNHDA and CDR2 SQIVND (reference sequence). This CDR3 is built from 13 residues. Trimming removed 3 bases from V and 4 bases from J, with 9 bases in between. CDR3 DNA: TGTGCCAGTAGTATTTTGCGTGGCTATGGCTACACCTTC. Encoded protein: CASSILRGYGYTF.

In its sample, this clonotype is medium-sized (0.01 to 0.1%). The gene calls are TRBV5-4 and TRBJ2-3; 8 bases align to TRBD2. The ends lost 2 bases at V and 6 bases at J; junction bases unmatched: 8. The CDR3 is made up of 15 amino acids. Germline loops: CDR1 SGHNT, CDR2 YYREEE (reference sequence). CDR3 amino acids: CASSFSGGGSDTQYF. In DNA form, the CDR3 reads TGTGCCAGCAGCTTCTCGGGAGGGGGGTCGGATACGCAGTATTTT.

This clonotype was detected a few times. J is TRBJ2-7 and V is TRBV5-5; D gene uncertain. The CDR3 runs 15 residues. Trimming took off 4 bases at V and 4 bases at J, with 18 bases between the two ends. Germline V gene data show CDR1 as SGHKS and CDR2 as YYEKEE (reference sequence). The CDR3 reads CASSPSYGQQYEQYF. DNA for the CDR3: TGTGCCAGCAGCCCCTCTTACGGGCAGCAATACGAGCAGTACTTC.

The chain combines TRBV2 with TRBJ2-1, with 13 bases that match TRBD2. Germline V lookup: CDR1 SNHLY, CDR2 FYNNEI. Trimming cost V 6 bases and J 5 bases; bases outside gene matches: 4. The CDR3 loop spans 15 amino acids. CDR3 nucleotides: TGTGCCAGCAGGGACGGACTAGCGGGAGACAATGAGCAGTTCTTC. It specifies CASRDGLAGDNEQFF.

The CDR3 bases are TGCGCCAGCAGCTTGGACGGTGGCTACACCTTC. Protein: CASSLDGGYTF. J is TRBJ1-2 and V is TRBV5-1; D uncertain. Germline V gene sequence: CDR1 SGHRS, CDR2 YFSETQ. There are 11 residues in the CDR3. The germline V and J ends were trimmed by 0 bases and 7 bases, with 4 bases remaining between them.

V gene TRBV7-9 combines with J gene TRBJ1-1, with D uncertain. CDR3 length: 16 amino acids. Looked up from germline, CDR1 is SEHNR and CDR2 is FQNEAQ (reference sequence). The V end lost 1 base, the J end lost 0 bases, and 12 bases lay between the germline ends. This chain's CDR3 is CASSLGSNWMNTEAFF. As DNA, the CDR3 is TGTGCCAGCAGCTTAGGGTCAAATTGGATGAACACTGAAGCTTTCTTT.

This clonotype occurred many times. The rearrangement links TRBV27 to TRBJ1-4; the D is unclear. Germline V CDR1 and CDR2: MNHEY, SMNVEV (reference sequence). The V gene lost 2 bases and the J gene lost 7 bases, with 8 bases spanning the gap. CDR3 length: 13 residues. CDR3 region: CASSLGWAEKLFF. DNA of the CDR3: TGTGCCAGCAGTTTAGGTTGGGCTGAAAAACTGTTTTTT.

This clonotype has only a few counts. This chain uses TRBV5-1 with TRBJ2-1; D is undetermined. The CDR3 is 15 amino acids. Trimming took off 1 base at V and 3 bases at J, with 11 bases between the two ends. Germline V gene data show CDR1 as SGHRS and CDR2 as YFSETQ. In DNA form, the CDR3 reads TGCGCCAGCAGCTTGTTTGCAGGAGACTACAATGAGCAGTTCTTC. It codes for CASSLFAGDYNEQFF.

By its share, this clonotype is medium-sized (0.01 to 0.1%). In nucleotides, the CDR3 is TGTGCCAGCAGGGTTAGCGGTGGGGGGCGCGAGCAGTACTTC. It translates to CASRVSGGGREQYF. The chain joins TRBV6-5 to TRBJ2-7; D tentatively fits TRBD1 or TRBD2 (6 bases each). Germline V gives CDR1 MNHEY, CDR2 SVGAGI. The CDR3 is 14 residues long. V was pared by 6 bases and J by 6 bases, with 18 bases between.

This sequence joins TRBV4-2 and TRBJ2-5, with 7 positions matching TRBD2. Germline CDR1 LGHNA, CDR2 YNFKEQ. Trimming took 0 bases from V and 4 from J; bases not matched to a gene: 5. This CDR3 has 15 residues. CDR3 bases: TGTGCCAGCAGCCAAGATTGGGGGGGTGGAGAGACCCAGTACTTC. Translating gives CASSQDWGGGETQYF.

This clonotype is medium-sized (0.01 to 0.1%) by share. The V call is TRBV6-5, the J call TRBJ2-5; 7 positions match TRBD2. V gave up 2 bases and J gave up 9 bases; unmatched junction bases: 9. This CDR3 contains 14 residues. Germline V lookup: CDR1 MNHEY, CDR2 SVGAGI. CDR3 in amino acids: CASSYEGRGRAQYF. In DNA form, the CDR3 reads TGTGCCAGCAGTTACGAGGGGAGGGGTAGGGCCCAGTACTTC.

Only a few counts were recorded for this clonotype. This chain's CDR3 is CASSEYGRRAEAFF. The DNA of the CDR3 is TGTGCCAGCAGTGAATACGGGAGGCGGGCTGAAGCTTTCTTT. The V gene is TRBV25-1, the J gene TRBJ1-1; D is uncertain. V was pared by 0 bases and J by 6 bases, with 11 bases between. The CDR3 contains 14 residues. Germline V lookup: CDR1 MGHDK, CDR2 SYGVNS.

CDR3 residues: CSVRGTSGTMQYF. The CDR3 DNA is TGCAGCGTCCGCGGGACTAGCGGGACGATGCAGTATTTT. The chain joins TRBV29-1 to TRBJ2-3, with 13 nucleotides matching TRBD2. With 6 bases clipped from V and 11 bases from J, the junction kept 8 bases outside the gene matches. The germline V gene encodes CDR1 SQVTM and CDR2 ANQGSEA. This CDR3 is built from 13 residues.